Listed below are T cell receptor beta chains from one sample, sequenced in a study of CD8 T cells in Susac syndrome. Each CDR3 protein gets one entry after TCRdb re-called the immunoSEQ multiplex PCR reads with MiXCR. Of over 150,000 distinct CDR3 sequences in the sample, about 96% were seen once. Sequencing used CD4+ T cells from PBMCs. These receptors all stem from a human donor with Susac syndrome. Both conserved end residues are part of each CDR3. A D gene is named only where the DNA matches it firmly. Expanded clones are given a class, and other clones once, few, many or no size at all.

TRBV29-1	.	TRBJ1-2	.	CSVDQVGYGYTF	TGCAGCGTTGACCAGGTGGGGTATGGCTACACCTTC
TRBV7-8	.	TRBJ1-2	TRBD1	CASSLGGTGNYGYTF	TGTGCCAGCAGCTTAGGTGGGACAGGAAACTATGGCTACACCTTC
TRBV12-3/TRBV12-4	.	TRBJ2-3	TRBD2	CASSFPSGRRLDTQYF	TGTGCCAGCAGTTTCCCTAGCGGGAGGAGGTTAGATACGCAGTATTTT
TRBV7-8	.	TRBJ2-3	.	CASSLYPRYEPSTDTQYF	TGTGCCAGCAGCTTATATCCACGTTATGAACCTAGCACAGATACGCAGTATTTT
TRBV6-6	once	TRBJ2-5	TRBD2	CASSPPGLAGKTQYF	TGTGCCAGCAGCCCCCCCGGACTAGCGGGAAAGACCCAGTACTTC
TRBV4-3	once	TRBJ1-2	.	CASSLTGTSLPYTF	TGCGCCAGCAGCTTAACCGGGACGTCCCTGCCATACACCTTC
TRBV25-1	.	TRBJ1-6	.	CASSAKGNSPLHF	TGTGCCAGCAGTGCAAAGGGGAATTCACCCCTCCACTTT
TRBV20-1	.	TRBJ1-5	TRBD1	CSAGTGVESQHF	TGCAGTGCCGGGACAGGGGTAGAATCCCAGCATTTT
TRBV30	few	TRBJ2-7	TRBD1	CAWSVQGGMDEQYF	TGTGCCTGGAGTGTACAGGGGGGTATGGACGAGCAGTACTTC
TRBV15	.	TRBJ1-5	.	CATSRGGGNQPQHF	TGTGCCACCAGCAGAGGTGGGGGGAATCAGCCCCAGCATTTT
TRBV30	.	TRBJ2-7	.	CAWSVGTTNPYF	TGTGCCTGGAGTGTGGGCACCACAAATCCTTACTTC
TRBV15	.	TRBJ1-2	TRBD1	CATSRGTGGGYGYTF	TGTGCCACCAGCAGGGGTACAGGGGGCGGCTATGGCTACACCTTC
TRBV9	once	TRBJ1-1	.	CASSVGPLRGTEAFF	TGTGCCAGCAGCGTAGGACCGTTGCGAGGGACTGAAGCTTTCTTT
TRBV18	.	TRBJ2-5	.	CASSATYQETQYF	TGTGCCAGCTCGGCCACCTACCAAGAGACCCAGTACTTC
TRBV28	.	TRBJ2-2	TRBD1	CASSPGQGPTGELFF	TGTGCCAGCAGCCCGGGACAGGGACCCACCGGGGAGCTGTTTTTT
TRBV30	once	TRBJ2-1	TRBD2	CAWSVPGRERGEQFF	TGTGCCTGGAGTGTACCAGGGCGGGAGAGGGGTGAGCAGTTCTTC
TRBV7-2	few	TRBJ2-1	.	CASSLARGNEQFF	TGTGCCAGCAGTTTGGCCCGGGGAAATGAGCAGTTCTTC
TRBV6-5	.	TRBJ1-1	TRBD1	CAVGQGSSEAFF	TGTGCCGTCGGACAGGGATCCTCAGAAGCTTTCTTT
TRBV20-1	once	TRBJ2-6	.	CSARVSGSSGANVLTF	TGCAGTGCTAGAGTTTCGGGGAGCTCTGGGGCCAACGTCCTGACTTTC
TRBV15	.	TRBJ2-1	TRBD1	CATSERTGWNEQFF	TGTGCCACCAGCGAACGGACAGGGTGGAATGAGCAGTTCTTC
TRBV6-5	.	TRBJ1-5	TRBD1	CASQGGINQPQHF	TGTGCCTCCCAGGGGGGAATTAATCAGCCCCAGCATTTT
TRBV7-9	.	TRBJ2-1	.	CASSAGGHNEQFF	TGTGCCAGCAGCGCCGGGGGCCACAATGAGCAGTTCTTC
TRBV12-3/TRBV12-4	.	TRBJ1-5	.	CASSRGSASGFQPQHF	TGTGCCAGCAGTCGCGGGTCCGCCAGCGGATTTCAGCCCCAGCATTTT
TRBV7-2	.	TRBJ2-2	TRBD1	CASSFTGGGELFF	TGTGCCAGCAGCTTCACAGGGGGCGGGGAGCTGTTTTTT